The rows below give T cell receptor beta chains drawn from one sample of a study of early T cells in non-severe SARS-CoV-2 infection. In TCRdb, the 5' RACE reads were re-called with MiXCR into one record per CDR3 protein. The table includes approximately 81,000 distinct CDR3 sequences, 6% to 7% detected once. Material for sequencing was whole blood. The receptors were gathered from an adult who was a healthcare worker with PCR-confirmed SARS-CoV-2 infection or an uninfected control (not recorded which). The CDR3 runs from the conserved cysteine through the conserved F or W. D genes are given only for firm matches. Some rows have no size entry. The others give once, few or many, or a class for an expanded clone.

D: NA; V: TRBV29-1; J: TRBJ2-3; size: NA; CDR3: CSVDDGSSTDTQYF; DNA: TGCAGCGTTGATGACGGTAGTAGCACAGATACGCAGTATTTT
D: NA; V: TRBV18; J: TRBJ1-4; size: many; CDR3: CASSPREGTPVPGEKLFF; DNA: TGTGCCAGCTCACCAAGGGAAGGAACTCCAGTTCCCGGTGAAAAACTGTTTTTT
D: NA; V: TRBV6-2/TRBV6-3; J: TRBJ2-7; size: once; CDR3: CTSSFEITYEQYF; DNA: TGTACCAGCAGTTTCGAGATTACCTACGAGCAGTACTTC
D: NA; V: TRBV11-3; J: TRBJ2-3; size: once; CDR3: CASSPRGRNTQYF; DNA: TGTGCCAGCAGCCCTAGGGGCCGCAATACGCAGTATTTT
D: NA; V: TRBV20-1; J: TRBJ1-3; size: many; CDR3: CSAARTSSSGNTIYF; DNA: TGCAGTGCTGCGAGGACTTCTTCCTCTGGAAACACCATATATTTT
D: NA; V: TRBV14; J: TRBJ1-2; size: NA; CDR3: CASSQDYYGYTF; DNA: TGTGCCAGCAGCCAAGATTACTATGGCTACACCTTC
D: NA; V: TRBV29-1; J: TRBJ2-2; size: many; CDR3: CSAGQGMNTGELFF; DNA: TGCAGCGCTGGACAAGGGATGAACACCGGGGAGCTGTTTTTT
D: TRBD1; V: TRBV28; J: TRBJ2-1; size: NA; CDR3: CASSLGGQGNINEQFF; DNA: TGTGCCAGCAGTTTAGGGGGACAGGGAAATATCAATGAGCAGTTCTTC
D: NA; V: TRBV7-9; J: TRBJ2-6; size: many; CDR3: CASSRGLEPGATGSGANVLTF; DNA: TGTGCCAGCAGCCGAGGTTTGGAACCAGGGGCTACAGGCTCTGGGGCCAACGTCCTGACTTTC
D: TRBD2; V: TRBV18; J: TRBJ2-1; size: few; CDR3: CASSPNTGTSGGSSYNEQFF; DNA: TGTGCCAGCTCACCGAACACCGGGACTAGCGGGGGGAGCTCCTACAATGAGCAGTTCTTC
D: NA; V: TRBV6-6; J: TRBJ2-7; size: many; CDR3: CASRAGRRSYEQYF; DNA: TGTGCCAGCAGAGCCGGGAGAAGGTCCTACGAGCAGTACTTC
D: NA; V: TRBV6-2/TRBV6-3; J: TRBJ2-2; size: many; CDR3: CASSYSSRNGELFF; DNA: TGTGCCAGCAGTTACTCGTCCCGGAACGGGGAGCTGTTTTTT
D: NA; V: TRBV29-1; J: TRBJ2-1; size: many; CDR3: CSVGLAVMSSYNEQFF; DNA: TGCAGCGTTGGCTTAGCGGTGATGAGCTCCTACAATGAGCAGTTCTTC
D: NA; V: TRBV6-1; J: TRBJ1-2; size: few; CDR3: CASSAHYGYTF; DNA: TGTGCCAGCAGTGCGCACTATGGCTACACCTTC
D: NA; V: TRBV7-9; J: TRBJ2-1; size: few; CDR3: CASSLAIPSYNEQFF; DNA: TGTGCCAGCAGCTTAGCGATTCCTTCCTACAATGAGCAGTTCTTC
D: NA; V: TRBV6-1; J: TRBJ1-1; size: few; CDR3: CASSKDSDTEAFF; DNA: TGTGCCAGCAGTAAAGACTCGGACACTGAAGCTTTCTTT
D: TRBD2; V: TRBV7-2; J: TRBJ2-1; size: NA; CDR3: CASSLRGLAGGSYNEQFF; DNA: TGTGCCAGCAGCCTGAGGGGTCTAGCGGGAGGGTCCTACAATGAGCAGTTCTTC
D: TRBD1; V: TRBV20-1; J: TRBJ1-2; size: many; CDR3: CSAAIPGTESNGYTF; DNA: TGCAGTGCCGCAATCCCCGGGACAGAGAGCAATGGCTACACCTTC
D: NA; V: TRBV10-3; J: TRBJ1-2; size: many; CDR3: CAISESQGYGYTF; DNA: TGTGCCATCAGTGAGTCCCAGGGCTATGGCTACACCTTC
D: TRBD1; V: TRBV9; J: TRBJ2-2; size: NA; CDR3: CASRESLGQGAGNTGELFF; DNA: TGTGCCAGCAGAGAGAGCTTGGGACAGGGGGCGGGAAACACCGGGGAGCTGTTTTTT
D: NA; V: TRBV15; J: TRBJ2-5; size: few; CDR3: CATSRDARETQYF; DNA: TGTGCCACCAGCAGAGATGCGAGAGAGACCCAGTACTTC
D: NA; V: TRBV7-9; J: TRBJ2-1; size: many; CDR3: CASSRGTHLYNEQFF; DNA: TGTGCCAGCAGCCGTGGGACCCACCTCTACAATGAGCAGTTCTTC
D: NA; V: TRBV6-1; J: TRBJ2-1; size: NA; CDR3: CASSDSSPDNEQFF; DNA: TGTGCCAGCAGTGACTCCTCACCGGACAATGAGCAGTTCTTC
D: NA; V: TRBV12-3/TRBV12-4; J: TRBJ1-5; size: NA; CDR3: CASSSKGVGNQPQHF; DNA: TGTGCCAGCAGTTCGAAAGGGGTTGGCAATCAGCCCCAGCATTTT
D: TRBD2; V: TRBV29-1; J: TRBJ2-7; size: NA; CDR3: CSVAGLAGVSYEQYF; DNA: TGCAGCGTTGCTGGACTAGCGGGGGTCAGCTACGAGCAGTACTTC
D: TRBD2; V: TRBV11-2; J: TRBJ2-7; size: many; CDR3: CASSFWLAGGLGEQYF; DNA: TGTGCCAGCAGCTTCTGGCTAGCGGGAGGTTTAGGCGAGCAGTACTTC
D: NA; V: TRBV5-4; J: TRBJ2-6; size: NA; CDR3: CASKDSGANVLTF; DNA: TGTGCCAGCAAGGACTCTGGGGCCAACGTCCTGACTTTC
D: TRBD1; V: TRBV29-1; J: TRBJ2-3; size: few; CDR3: CSAGYRGRTDTQYF; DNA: TGCAGCGCTGGCTACAGGGGGCGGACAGATACGCAGTATTTT
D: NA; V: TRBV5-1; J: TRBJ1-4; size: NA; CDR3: CASSLGHAGNEKLFF; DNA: TGCGCCAGCAGCTTGGGACACGCTGGTAATGAAAAACTGTTTTTT
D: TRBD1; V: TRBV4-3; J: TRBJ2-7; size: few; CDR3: CASSAYRTGTGGPEQYF; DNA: TGCGCCAGCAGCGCTTATCGGACCGGGACAGGGGGACCCGAGCAGTACTTC
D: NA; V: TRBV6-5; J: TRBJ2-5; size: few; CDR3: CASSFLRQGGQETQYF; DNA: TGTGCCAGCAGTTTCCTTCGACAGGGAGGGCAAGAGACCCAGTACTTC
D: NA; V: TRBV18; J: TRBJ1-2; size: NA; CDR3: CASSPPSRPPHGYTF; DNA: TGTGCCAGCTCACCACCGTCTCGGCCCCCCCATGGCTACACCTTC
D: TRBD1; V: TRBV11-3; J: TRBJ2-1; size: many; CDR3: CASSSGQGSYNEQFF; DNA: TGTGCCAGCAGCTCGGGACAGGGTTCCTACAATGAGCAGTTCTTC
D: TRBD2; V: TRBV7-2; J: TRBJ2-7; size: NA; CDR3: CVSSVIAGVEYEQYF; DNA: TGTGTCAGCAGCGTCATAGCGGGAGTTGAGTACGAGCAGTACTTC
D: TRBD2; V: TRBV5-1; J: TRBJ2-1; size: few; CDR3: CASSPLLAGLSNEQFF; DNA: TGCGCCAGCAGCCCCTTACTAGCGGGGTTGTCCAATGAGCAGTTCTTC
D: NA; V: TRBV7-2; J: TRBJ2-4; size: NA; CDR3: CASSINSVAKNIQYF; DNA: TGTGCCAGCAGCATAAACAGTGTAGCCAAAAACATTCAGTACTTC
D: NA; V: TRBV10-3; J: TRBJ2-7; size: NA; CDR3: CAISESVYEQYF; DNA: TGTGCCATCAGTGAATCAGTCTACGAGCAGTACTTC